This record looks at one T cell receptor (beta chain) sequence and its context. The data were taken from a study of OX40 agonist ivuxolimab in advanced cancers. The CDR3 totals 13 residues. Germline loops: CDR1 LNHDA, CDR2 SQIVND (reference sequence). V shed 3 bases and J shed 1 base, with 7 bases lying between them. Libraries were prepared by immunoSEQ multiplex PCR; TCRdb keeps only in-frame clonotypes and omits some of them. This sample has some 69,000 clones, with 80% to 85% found just once. The sample consisted of CD4+ or CD8+ T cells sorted from blood, taken in a trial of the OX40 agonist ivuxolimab. The origin of this receptor is an adult with an advanced solid tumor such as melanoma, head and neck, liver or kidney cancer. The chain couples TRBV19 to TRBJ2-7; D is unresolved. In DNA form, the CDR3 reads TGTGCCAGTAGTATGCCACCTTCCTACGAGCAGTACTTC. Translating it yields CASSMPPSYEQYF.